These T cell receptor beta chains were read from a single sample in a study of blood T cell repertoires in COVID-19. Measured with immunoSEQ multiplex PCR; TCRdb has only the in-frame clones, and not every one. The profile shows hundreds of thousands of clones, around nine tenths of them singletons. The sample comprised peripheral blood. The receptors here all came from a man in his sixties or seventies with acute or convalescent COVID-19. Both conserved end residues are part of each CDR3. D genes are given only for firm matches. Rows give clone size only sometimes, using once, few, many, or a class for an expanded clone.

j_call clone_size d_call v_call cdr3_nt cdr3_aa
TRBJ2-5 NA NA TRBV18 TGTGCCAGCTCACCTCCCTCCCGCCAAGAGACCCAGTACTTC CASSPPSRQETQYF
TRBJ2-1 NA TRBD2 TRBV6-6 TGTGCCAGCAGTCCTACATGGACTAGCGGGACTTACAATGAGCAGTTCTTC CASSPTWTSGTYNEQFF
TRBJ1-2 NA NA TRBV6-2/TRBV6-3 TGTGCCAGCAGTTACTCGATCGGGGGGTCATATGGCTACACCTTC CASSYSIGGSYGYTF
TRBJ2-7 NA NA TRBV15 TGTGCCACAGCCCAGGGCTTCTCCTACGAGCAGTACTTC CATAQGFSYEQYF
TRBJ2-1 NA TRBD2 TRBV5-1 TGCGCCAGCCGCGGGACTAGCGGTTACAATGAGCAGTTCTTC CASRGTSGYNEQFF
TRBJ1-1 NA TRBD1 TRBV28 TGTGCCAGCGCGAGACAGGGTATGGCTGAAGCTTTCTTT CASARQGMAEAFF
TRBJ2-1 few NA TRBV10-3 TGTGCCATCAGTGATTTCATCGTCAGGAGGGATGAGCAGTTCTTC CAISDFIVRRDEQFF
TRBJ2-5 NA TRBD2 TRBV28 TGTGCCAGCAGTCTATGGACTAGCGGGACCCAAGAGACCCAGTACTTC CASSLWTSGTQETQYF
TRBJ2-7 NA TRBD1 TRBV7-2 TGTGCCAGCAGCTCGCGAGATCGACAGGGATGGGCTTCCTACGAGCAGTACTTC CASSSRDRQGWASYEQYF
TRBJ2-5 NA TRBD2 TRBV4-3 TGCGCCAGCAGCCAAGATACGGGAGGCGAGACCCAGTACTTC CASSQDTGGETQYF
TRBJ2-1 NA TRBD1 TRBV7-2 TGTGCCAGCAGCTTAGTGGGACAGGGGCTTCTGAATGAGCAGTTCTTC CASSLVGQGLLNEQFF
TRBJ2-2 NA NA TRBV19 TGTGCCAGTAGTATAACGCCAGTTGACGGGGAGCTGTTTTTT CASSITPVDGELFF
TRBJ2-5 once NA TRBV7-9 TGTGCCAGCAGCTTAGCTAGCACCCCAGAGACCCAGTACTTC CASSLASTPETQYF
TRBJ2-3 NA TRBD2 TRBV10-2 TGCGCCAGCCGTGGGGGACTAGCGGGGGGAGATACGCAGTATTTT CASRGGLAGGDTQYF
TRBJ1-1 NA NA TRBV6-5 TGTGCCAGCAGCGTAACAATGAACACTGAAGCTTTCTTT CASSVTMNTEAFF
TRBJ2-5 NA NA TRBV4-1 TGCGCCAGCAGCCAAGTTAACAGAGAAGAGACCCAGTACTTC CASSQVNREETQYF
TRBJ2-2 NA NA TRBV3-1/TRBV3-2 TGTGCCAGCCACCCAGGGGGGTCTGGGGAGCTGTTTTTT CASHPGGSGELFF
TRBJ2-3 NA NA TRBV10-1 TGCGCCAGCAGTAGCAATGGAGCAGATACGCAGTATTTT CASSSNGADTQYF
TRBJ2-7 NA NA TRBV30 TGTGCCTGGAGTCGTATAGGGGTGGCCTACGAGCAGTACTTC CAWSRIGVAYEQYF
TRBJ1-2 once TRBD1 TRBV30 TGTGCCTGGAGTCTCCCGGGACAGGGATCTACCTTCGGCTACACCTTC CAWSLPGQGSTFGYTF
TRBJ1-2 NA TRBD1 TRBV2 TGTGCCAGCAGTGCAGGGGGCGCCTATGGCTACACCTTC CASSAGGAYGYTF
TRBJ1-3 NA NA TRBV7-2 TGTGCCAGCAGCTTAGACTCTCGGGGGGGCGGAAACACCATATATTTT CASSLDSRGGGNTIYF
TRBJ1-6 NA NA TRBV30 TGTGCCTGGAGCCCCGGTACAGGGAATTCACCCCTCCACTTT CAWSPGTGNSPLHF
TRBJ2-5 NA NA TRBV9 TGTGCCAGCAGCGTAGATTATGAGACCCAGTACTTC CASSVDYETQYF
TRBJ2-7 NA TRBD2 TRBV5-4 TGTGCCAGCAGCTTGGGCGGGAGTTTAAACGAGCAGTACTTC CASSLGGSLNEQYF
TRBJ1-2 NA NA TRBV19 TGTGCCAGTAGTCCAACCAGGGGCGACTATGGCTACACCTTC CASSPTRGDYGYTF
TRBJ2-2 NA NA TRBV9 TGTGCCAGCAGCGTAAGATCCGGGACTGGATCCGGGGAGCTGTTTTTT CASSVRSGTGSGELFF
TRBJ2-1 once NA TRBV19 TGTGCCAGTAGTATAGGAGGTGGTCAGTTCTTC CASSIGGGQFF
TRBJ1-3 NA NA TRBV6-1 TGTGCCAGCAGTGAATTGGGGAGGTTTGGAAACACCATATATTTT CASSELGRFGNTIYF
TRBJ2-1 NA TRBD2 TRBV7-2 TGTGCCAGCAGCTTATCGGCTAGCGGGGGGGCCTTGGAGCAGTTCTTC CASSLSASGGALEQFF
TRBJ2-5 few NA TRBV15 TGTGCCACCAGCAGCGAGCTGGGGACTGGCGAGACCCAGTACTTC CATSSELGTGETQYF
TRBJ1-1 NA NA TRBV3-1/TRBV3-2 TGTGCCAGCAGCCAGGCAGGGGCGGGCACTGAAGCTTTCTTT CASSQAGAGTEAFF
TRBJ2-5 NA NA TRBV5-1 TGCGCCAGCAGCTTGGCCACAGGGCTGGAGACCCAGTACTTC CASSLATGLETQYF
TRBJ2-1 NA TRBD2 TRBV5-6 TGTGCCAGCAGCTTGAGTACGACTAGCGGGTACAATGAGCAGTTCTTC CASSLSTTSGYNEQFF
TRBJ2-7 NA NA TRBV7-3 TGTGCCAGCAGCTTAGACAGGGAGGACGAGCAGTACTTC CASSLDREDEQYF
TRBJ1-2 few NA TRBV29-1 TGCAGCGTTGATCGGGAAATTTCGGGTGGCTACACCTTC CSVDREISGGYTF
TRBJ2-1 NA NA TRBV11-2 TGTGCCAGCAGCTTTTATGGCCGGTCGGGCAATGAGCAGTTCTTC CASSFYGRSGNEQFF
TRBJ2-2 once NA TRBV9 TGTGCCAGCAGCGTAGCTCCTACGAACACCGGGGAGCTGTTTTTT CASSVAPTNTGELFF
TRBJ1-2 NA NA TRBV28 TGTGCCAGCAGTTTGACAGAGAACTATGGCTACACCTTC CASSLTENYGYTF
TRBJ1-5 NA NA TRBV10-3 TGTGCCATCAGTGAGTCCGGGGGGCAGGATCAGCCCCAGCATTTT CAISESGGQDQPQHF
TRBJ1-1 NA NA TRBV9 TGTGCCAGCAGTCAGGCAGGGTACACTGAAGCTTTCTTT CASSQAGYTEAFF
TRBJ1-1 medium-sized TRBD1 TRBV30 TGTGCCTGGAGTGTACCGGGACAGCCAACTGAAGCTTTCTTT CAWSVPGQPTEAFF
TRBJ2-5 NA NA TRBV6-5 TGTGCCAGCAGCCGAGGGGGTTGGGTCCGGGAGACCCAGTACTTC CASSRGGWVRETQYF
TRBJ2-2 NA TRBD2 TRBV27 TGTGCCAGCAGAGCTACGCGGGGAGGGTACTCCGGGGAGCTGTTTTTT CASRATRGGYSGELFF
TRBJ2-7 NA NA TRBV12-5 TGTGCTAGTGGTTTGGTGGATTCGACAGGTTTCTCACCCACCTACGAGCAGTACTTC CASGLVDSTGFSPTYEQYF
TRBJ1-6 NA TRBD1 TRBV28 TGTGCCAGCAGTTTACGGTGGACAGGGTATGGATCACCCCTCCACTTT CASSLRWTGYGSPLHF
TRBJ1-5 NA NA TRBV6-4 TGTGCCAGCAGTGACACCAGGGGCGATCAGCCCCAGCATTTT CASSDTRGDQPQHF
TRBJ2-7 NA NA TRBV5-1 TGCGCCAGCCGCGCGCCAGGGGAGAAGGGCGAGCAGTACTTC CASRAPGEKGEQYF
TRBJ2-3 NA NA TRBV7-2 TGTGCCAGCAGCTACAGCAACACAGATACGCAGTATTTT CASSYSNTDTQYF
TRBJ2-1 NA NA TRBV18 TGTGCCAGCTCACCACCGATGACACAAGGGCAGTTCTTC CASSPPMTQGQFF
TRBJ2-5 NA NA TRBV9 TGTGCCAGCAGCGCGGACGGGGAAGAGACCCAGTACTTC CASSADGEETQYF
TRBJ1-6 few NA TRBV11-2 TGTGCCAGCAGCCGAACCCCTAAGGCAGGGTATAATTCACCCCTCCACTTT CASSRTPKAGYNSPLHF
TRBJ2-7 NA TRBD1 TRBV7-2 TGTGCCAGCAGCTTAACCGGGACAGGGGAAAACTACGAGCAGTACTTC CASSLTGTGENYEQYF
TRBJ2-3 NA TRBD2 TRBV5-1 TGCGCCAGCTTCCCAACTAGCGGGAGGGGAAGCACAGATACGCAGTATTTT CASFPTSGRGSTDTQYF
TRBJ1-2 NA NA TRBV27 TGTGCCAGCAGTTTTAGTTGGGACTTTTGGAACTATGGCTACACCTTC CASSFSWDFWNYGYTF
TRBJ1-5 NA NA TRBV4-3 TGCGCCAGCAGCCAAGAAAGAGGGTTCCATCAGCCCCAGCATTTT CASSQERGFHQPQHF
TRBJ1-1 NA NA TRBV12-3/TRBV12-4 TGTGCCGTCCGGGACTACACTGAAGCTTTCTTT CAVRDYTEAFF
TRBJ2-1 NA TRBD2 TRBV5-1 TGCGCCAGCAGCGCACAGGCTTTAGGAGCGGGAGGAGAGCAGTTCTTC CASSAQALGAGGEQFF
TRBJ2-6 NA NA TRBV27 TGTGCCAGCAGCCGGACTCAGTCTGGGGCCAACGTCCTGACTTTC CASSRTQSGANVLTF